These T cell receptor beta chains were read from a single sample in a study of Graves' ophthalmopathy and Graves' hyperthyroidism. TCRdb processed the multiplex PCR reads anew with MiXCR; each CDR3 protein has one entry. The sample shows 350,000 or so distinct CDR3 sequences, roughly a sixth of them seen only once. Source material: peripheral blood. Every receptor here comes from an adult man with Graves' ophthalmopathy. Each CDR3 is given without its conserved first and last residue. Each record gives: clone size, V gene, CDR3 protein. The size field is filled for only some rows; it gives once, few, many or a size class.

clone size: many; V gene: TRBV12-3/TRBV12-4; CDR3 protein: ASSVSPGQNTEAF
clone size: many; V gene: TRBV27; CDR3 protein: ASSPQDFSYEQY
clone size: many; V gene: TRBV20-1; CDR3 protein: SARGPGAYSNQPQH
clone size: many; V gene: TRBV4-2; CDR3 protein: ASSQVLRLAGEETQY
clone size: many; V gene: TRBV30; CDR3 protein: AWDGGGFLTTQY
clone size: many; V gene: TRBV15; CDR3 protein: ATSRVWGTGYQNTGELF
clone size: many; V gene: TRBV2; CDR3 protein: ASIRDYEAYEQY
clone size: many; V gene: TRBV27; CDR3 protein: ASSSNRDRVGTEAF
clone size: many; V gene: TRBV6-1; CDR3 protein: ASSDLPNGGYT
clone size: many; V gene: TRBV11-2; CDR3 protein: ASSSLGLAGVHEQY
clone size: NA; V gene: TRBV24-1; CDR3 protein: ATSDLPGQPQH
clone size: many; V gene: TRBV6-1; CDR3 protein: ASRLAGGPILPGELF
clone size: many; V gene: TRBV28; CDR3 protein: ASSTRQGRGRGNQPQH
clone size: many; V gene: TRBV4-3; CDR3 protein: ASSQDRDPQETQY
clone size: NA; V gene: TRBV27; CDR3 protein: ASSSSLGGETQY
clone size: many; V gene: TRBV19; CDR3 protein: ASRNMGQQNQPQH
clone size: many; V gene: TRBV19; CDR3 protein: ASSIPALPSEQPQH
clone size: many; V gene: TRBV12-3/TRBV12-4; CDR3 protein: ASSFGPGQGGNQPQH
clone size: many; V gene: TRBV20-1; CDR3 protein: SARAARSAVGGDTQY
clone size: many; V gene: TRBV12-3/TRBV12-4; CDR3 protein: ASSFGTGKETQY
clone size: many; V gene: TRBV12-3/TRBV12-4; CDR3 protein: ASSLGSSPLH
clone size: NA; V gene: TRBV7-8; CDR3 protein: ASSFYICSAAGVGQETQY
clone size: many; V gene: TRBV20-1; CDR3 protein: SARHGETQY
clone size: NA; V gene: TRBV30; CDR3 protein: AWRTDRQNYGYT
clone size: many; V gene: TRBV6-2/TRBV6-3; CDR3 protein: ASSYGQGQGATLGLR
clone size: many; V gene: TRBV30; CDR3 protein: AWSRQGFQPQH
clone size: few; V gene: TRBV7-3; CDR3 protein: ASSTGTGVVSGELF
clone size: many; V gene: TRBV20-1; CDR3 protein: SSNRADLPQETQY
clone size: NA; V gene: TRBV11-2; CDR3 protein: ASSLEVHSNQPQH
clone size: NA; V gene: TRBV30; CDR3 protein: AWSVLRLREQY
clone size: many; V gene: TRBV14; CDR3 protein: ASSQVWSSASGMETQY
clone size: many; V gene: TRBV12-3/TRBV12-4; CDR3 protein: ATSQPGQGAYEQY
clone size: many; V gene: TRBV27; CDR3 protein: ASSPWAGVTEAF
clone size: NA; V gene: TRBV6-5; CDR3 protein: ASSYERARTEAF
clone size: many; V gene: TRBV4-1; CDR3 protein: ASTPGLSNTGELF
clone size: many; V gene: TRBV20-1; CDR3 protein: SAGLQGARGNQPQH
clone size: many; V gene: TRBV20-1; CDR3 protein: SARAGTKDSPLH
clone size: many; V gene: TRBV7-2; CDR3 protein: ASSLAPGTDYEQY
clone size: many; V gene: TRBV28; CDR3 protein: ASSIQGREQY
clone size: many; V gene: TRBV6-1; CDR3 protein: ASSRDGGNYQPQH
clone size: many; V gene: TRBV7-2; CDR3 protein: ASSLGGGEKLF